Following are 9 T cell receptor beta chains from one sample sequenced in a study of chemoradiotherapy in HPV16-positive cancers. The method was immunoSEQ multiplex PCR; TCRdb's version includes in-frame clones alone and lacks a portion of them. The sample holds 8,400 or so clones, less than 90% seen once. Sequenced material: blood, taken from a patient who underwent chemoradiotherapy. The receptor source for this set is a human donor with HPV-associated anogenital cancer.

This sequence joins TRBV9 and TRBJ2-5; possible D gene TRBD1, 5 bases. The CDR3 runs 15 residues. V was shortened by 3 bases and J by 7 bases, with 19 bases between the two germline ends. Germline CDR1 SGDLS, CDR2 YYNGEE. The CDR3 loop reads CASSADTTHGVTQYF. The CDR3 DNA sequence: TGTGCCAGCAGCGCGGACACAACCCACGGTGTGACCCAGTACTTC.

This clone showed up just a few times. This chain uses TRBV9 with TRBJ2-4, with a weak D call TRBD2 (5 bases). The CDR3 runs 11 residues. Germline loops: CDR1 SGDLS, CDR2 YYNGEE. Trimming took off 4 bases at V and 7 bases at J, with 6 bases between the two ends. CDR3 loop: CASSPGNIQYF. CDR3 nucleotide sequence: TGTGCCAGCAGCCCGGGGAACATTCAGTACTTC.

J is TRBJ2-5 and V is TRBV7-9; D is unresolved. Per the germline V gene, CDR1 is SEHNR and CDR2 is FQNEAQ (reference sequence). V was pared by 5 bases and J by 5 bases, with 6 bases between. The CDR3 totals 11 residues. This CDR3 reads CASSREETQYF. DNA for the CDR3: TGTGCCAGCAGCCGCGAGGAGACCCAGTACTTC. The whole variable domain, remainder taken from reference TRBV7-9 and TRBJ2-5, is DTGVSQNPRHKITKRGQNVTFRCDPISEHNRLYWYRQTLGQGPEFLTYFQNEAQLEKSRLLSDRFSAERPKGSFSTLEIQRTEQGDSAMYLCASSREETQYFGPGTRLLVL.

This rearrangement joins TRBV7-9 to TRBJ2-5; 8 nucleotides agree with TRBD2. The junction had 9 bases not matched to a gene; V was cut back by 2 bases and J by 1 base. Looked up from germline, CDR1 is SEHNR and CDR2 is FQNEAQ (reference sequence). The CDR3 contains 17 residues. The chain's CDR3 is CASSLTPGGRAQETQYF. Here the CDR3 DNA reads TGTGCCAGCAGCTTAACCCCGGGAGGGCGGGCCCAAGAGACCCAGTACTTC. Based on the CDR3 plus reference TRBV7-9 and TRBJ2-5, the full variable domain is DTGVSQNPRHKITKRGQNVTFRCDPISEHNRLYWYRQTLGQGPEFLTYFQNEAQLEKSRLLSDRFSAERPKGSFSTLEIQRTEQGDSAMYLCASSLTPGGRAQETQYFGPGTRLLVL.

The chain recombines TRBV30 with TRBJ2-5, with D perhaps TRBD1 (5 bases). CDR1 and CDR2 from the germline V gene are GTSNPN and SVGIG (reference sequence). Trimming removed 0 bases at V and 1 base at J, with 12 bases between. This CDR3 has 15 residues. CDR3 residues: CAWSVLGAGQETQYF. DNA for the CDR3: TGTGCCTGGAGTGTACTTGGGGCTGGCCAAGAGACCCAGTACTTC.

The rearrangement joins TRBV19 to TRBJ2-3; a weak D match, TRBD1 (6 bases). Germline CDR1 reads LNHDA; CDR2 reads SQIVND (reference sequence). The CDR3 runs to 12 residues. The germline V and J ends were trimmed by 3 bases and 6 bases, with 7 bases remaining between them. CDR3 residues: CASSIDRDTQYF. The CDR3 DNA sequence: TGTGCCAGTAGTATCGACAGGGATACGCAGTATTTT.

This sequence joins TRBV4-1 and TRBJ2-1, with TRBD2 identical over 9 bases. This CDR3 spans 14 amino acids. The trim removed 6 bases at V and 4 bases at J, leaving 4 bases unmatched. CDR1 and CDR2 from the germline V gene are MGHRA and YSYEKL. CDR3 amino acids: CASSSSGRYNEQFF. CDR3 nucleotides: TGCGCCAGCAGTAGCAGCGGGAGGTACAATGAGCAGTTCTTC.

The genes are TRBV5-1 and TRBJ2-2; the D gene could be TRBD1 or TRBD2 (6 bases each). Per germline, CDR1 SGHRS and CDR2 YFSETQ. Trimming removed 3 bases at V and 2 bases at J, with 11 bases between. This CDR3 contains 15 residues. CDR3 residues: CASSSGGPNTGELFF. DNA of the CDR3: TGCGCCAGCAGCTCCGGGGGCCCCAACACCGGGGAGCTGTTTTTT.

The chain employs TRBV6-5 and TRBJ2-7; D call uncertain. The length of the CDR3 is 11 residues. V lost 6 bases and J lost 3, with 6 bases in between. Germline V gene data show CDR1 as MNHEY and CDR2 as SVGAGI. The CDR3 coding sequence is TGTGCCAGCAGGCTATACTACGAGCAGTACTTC. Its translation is CASRLYYEQYF.